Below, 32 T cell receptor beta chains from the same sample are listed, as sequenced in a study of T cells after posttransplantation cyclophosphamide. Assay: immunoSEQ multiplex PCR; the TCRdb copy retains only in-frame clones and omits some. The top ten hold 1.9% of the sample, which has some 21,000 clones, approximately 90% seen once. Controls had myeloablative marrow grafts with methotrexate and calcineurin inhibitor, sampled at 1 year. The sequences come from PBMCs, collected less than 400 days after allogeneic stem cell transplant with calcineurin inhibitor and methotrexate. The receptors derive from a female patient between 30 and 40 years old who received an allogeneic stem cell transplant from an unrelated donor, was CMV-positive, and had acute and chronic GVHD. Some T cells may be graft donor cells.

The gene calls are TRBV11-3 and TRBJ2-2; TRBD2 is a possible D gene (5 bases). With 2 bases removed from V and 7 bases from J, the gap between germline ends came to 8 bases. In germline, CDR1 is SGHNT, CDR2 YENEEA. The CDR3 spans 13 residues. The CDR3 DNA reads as TGTGCCAGCAGCTTAAATCGGGGCGGGGAGCTGTTTTTT. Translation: CASSLNRGGELFF.

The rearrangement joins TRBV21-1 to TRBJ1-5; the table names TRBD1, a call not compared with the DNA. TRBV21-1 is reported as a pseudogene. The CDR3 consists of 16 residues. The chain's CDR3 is CASSKGAAGSNQPQHF. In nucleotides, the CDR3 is TGTGCCAGCAGCAAGGGGGCGGCTGGAAGCAATCAGCCCCAGCATTTT.

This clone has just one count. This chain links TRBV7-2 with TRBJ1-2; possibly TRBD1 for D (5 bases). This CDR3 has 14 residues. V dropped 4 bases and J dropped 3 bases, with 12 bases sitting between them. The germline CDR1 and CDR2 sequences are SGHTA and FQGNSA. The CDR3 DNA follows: TGTGCCAGCAGCTCGGGGGGGGGACACTATGGCTACACCTTC. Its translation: CASSSGGGHYGYTF.

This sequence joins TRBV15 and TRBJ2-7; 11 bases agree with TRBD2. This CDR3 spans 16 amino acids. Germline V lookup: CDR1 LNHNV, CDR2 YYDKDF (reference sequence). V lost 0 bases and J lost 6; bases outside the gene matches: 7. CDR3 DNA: TGTGCCACCAGCAGAGATCGACGCCTAGCGGGAGGCGAGCAGTACGTC. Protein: CATSRDRRLAGGEQYV.

CDR3 nucleotide sequence: TGTGCCACCCGGACATATAGCTCCTATAATTCACCCCTCCACTTT. Protein product: CATRTYSSYNSPLHF. The chain combines TRBV19 with TRBJ1-6, with TRBD1 as a possible D gene (5 bases). From germline, CDR1 is LNHDA and CDR2 SQIVND (reference sequence). This CDR3 comprises 15 residues. V dropped 10 bases and J dropped 0 bases, with 13 bases sitting between them.

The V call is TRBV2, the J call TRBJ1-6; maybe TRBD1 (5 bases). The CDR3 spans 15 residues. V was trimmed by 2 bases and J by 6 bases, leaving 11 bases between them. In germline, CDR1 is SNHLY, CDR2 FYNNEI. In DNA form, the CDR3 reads TGTGCCAGCAGTGAAACCAGGGAAATTAATTCACCCCTCCACTTT. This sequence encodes CASSETREINSPLHF. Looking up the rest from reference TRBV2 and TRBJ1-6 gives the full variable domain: EPEVTQTPSHQVTQMGQEVILRCVPISNHLYFYWYRQILGQKVEFLVSFYNNEISEKSEIFDDQFSVERPDGSNFTLKIRSTKLEDSAMYFCASSETREINSPLHFGNGTRLTVT.

For the CDR3, the DNA is TGTGCCAGCAGTCTGGGCGGGGCGGACACTGAAGCTTTCTTT. Its protein product is CASSLGGADTEAFF. This sequence joins TRBV27 and TRBJ1-1; D is perhaps TRBD1 (5 bases). The CDR3 extends over 14 amino acids. V dropped 5 bases and J dropped 3 bases, with 13 bases sitting between them. Germline V gene sequence: CDR1 MNHEY, CDR2 SMNVEV (reference sequence).

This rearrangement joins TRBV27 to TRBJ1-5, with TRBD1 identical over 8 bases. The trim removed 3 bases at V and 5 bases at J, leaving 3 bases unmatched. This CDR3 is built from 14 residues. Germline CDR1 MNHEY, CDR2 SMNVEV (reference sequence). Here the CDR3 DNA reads TGTGCCAGCAGTTTCGGACAGGGAGATCAGCCCCAGCATTTT. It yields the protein CASSFGQGDQPQHF.

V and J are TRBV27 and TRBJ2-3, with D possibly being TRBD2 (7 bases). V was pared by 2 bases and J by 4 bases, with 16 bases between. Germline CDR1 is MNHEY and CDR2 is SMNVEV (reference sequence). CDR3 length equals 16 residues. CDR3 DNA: TGTGCCAGCAGTTTAGGGGGGATAGGGGGGGCAGATACGCAGTATTTT. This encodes CASSLGGIGGADTQYF.

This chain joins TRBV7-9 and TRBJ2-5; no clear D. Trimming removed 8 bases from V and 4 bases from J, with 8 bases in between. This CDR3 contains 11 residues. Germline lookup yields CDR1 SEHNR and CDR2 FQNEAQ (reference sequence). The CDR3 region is CASDRVETQYF. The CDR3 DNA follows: TGTGCCAGCGATAGAGTAGAGACCCAGTACTTC.

CDR3 nucleotides: TGTGCCAGCTGGAGGGGGGGCGATGAGCAGTTCTTC. Translation: CASWRGGDEQFF. The chain employs TRBV27 and TRBJ2-1, with TRBD2 as a possible D gene (7 bases). The CDR3 totals 12 residues. Trimming removed 8 bases at V and 8 bases at J, with 13 bases between. Germline-derived CDR1 and CDR2 are MNHEY and SMNVEV (reference sequence).

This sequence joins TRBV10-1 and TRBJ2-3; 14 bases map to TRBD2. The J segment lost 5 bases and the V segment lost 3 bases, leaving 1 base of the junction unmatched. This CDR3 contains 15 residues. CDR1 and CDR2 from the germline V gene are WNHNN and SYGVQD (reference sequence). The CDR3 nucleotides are TGCGCCAGCAGTGATGGGACTAGCGGGGGAGATACGCAGTATTTT. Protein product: CASSDGTSGGDTQYF.

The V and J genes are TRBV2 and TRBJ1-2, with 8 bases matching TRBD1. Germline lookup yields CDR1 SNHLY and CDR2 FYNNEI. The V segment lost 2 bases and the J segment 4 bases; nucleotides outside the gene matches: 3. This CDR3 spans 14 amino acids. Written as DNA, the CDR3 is TGTGCCAGCAGTGAATCCGACAGGGGCTATGGCTACACCTTC. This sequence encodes CASSESDRGYGYTF.

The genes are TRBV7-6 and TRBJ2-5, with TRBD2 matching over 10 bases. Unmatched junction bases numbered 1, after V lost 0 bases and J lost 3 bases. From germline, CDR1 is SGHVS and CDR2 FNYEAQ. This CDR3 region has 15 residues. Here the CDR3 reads CASSLAGLAEETQYF. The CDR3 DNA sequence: TGTGCCAGCAGCTTAGCTGGACTAGCGGAAGAGACCCAGTACTTC.

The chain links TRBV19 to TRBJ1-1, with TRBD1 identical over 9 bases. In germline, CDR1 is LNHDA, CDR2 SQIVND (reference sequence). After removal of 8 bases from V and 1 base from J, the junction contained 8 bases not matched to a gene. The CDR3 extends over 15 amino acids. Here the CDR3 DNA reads TGTGCCAGTTGCCGGGGGGGACAGGGGAACACTGAAGCTTTCTTT. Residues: CASCRGGQGNTEAFF.

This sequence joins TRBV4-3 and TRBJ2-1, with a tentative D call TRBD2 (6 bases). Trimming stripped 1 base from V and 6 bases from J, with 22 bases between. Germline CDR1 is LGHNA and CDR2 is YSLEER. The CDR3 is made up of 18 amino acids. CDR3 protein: CASSQAELRGWGLNEQFF. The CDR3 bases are TGCGCCAGCAGCCAAGCTGAACTCCGGGGGTGGGGACTCAATGAGCAGTTCTTC.

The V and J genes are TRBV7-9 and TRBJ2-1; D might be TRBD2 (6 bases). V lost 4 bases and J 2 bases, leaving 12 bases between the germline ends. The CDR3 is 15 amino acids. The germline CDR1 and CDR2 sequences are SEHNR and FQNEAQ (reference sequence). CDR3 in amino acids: CASSSAGGTYNEQFF. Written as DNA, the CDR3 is TGTGCCAGCAGCTCAGCGGGCGGGACCTACAATGAGCAGTTCTTC.

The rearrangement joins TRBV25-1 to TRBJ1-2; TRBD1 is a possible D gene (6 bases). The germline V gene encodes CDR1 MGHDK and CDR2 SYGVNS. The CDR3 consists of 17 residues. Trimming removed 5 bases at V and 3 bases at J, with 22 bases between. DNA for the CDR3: TGTGCCAGCAGTCCATCATGGGTACAGGGCCCGCACTATGGCTACACCTTC. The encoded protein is CASSPSWVQGPHYGYTF.

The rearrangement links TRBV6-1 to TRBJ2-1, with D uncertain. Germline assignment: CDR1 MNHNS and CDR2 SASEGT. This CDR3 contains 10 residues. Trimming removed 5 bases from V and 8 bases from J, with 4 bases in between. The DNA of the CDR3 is TGTGCCAGCAGTCTCCATGAGCAGTTCTTC. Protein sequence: CASSLHEQFF.

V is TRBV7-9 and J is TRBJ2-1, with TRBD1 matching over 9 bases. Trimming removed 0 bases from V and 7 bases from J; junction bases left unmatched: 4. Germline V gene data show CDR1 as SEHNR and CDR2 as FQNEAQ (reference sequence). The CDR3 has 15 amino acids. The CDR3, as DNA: TGTGCCAGCAGCTTAGCCTGGGACAGGGCTAATGAGCAGTTCTTC. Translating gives CASSLAWDRANEQFF.

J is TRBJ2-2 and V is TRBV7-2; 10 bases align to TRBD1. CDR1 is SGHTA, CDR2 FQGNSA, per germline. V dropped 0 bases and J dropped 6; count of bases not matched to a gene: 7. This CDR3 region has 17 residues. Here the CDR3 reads CASSLAGGQGSPGELFF. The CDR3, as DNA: TGTGCCAGCAGCTTAGCAGGGGGACAGGGGTCTCCCGGGGAGCTGTTTTTT.

CDR3 amino acids: CASSLEGLAGTSPSTDTQYF. The DNA for the CDR3 is TGTGCCAGCAGCTTAGAGGGACTAGCGGGAACATCACCTAGCACAGATACGCAGTATTTT. V gene TRBV11-2 combines with J gene TRBJ2-3; 13 positions agree with TRBD2. The V gene's germline CDR1 is SGHAT and CDR2 FQNNGV. The V and J ends lost 0 bases and 0 bases, in that order; junction bases with no gene match: 9. This CDR3 has 20 amino acids. The full variable domain, in which reference TRBV11-2 and TRBJ2-3 provide the parts outside the CDR3, is EAGVAQSPRYKIIEKRQSVAFWCNPISGHATLYWYQQILGQGPKLLIQFQNNGVVDDSQLPKDRFSAERLKGVDSTLKIQPAKLEDSAVYLCASSLEGLAGTSPSTDTQYFGPGTRLTVL.

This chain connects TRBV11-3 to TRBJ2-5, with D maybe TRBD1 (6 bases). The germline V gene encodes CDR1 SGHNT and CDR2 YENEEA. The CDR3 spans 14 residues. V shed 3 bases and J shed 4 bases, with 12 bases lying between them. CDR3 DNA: TGTGCCAGCAGCTTTCGGACAGCAGCAGAGACCCAGTACTTC. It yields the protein CASSFRTAAETQYF.

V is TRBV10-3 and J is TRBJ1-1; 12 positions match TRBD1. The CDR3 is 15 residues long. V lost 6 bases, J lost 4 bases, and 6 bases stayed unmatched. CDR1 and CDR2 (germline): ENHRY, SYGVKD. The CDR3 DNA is TGTGCCATCAGGGGAGGGGGACAGGGGGCCACTGAAGCTTTCTTT. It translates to CAIRGGGQGATEAFF.

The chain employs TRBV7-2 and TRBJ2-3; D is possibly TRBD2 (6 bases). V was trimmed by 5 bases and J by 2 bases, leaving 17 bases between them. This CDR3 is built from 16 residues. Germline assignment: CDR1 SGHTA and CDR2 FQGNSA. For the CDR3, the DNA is TGTGCCAGCAGCCCCAGGGCAGGGAGGAACACAGATACGCAGTATTTT. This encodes CASSPRAGRNTDTQYF.

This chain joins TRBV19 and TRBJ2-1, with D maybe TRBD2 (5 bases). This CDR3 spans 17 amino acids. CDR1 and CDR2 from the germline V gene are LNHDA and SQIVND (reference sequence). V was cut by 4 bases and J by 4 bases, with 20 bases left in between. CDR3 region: CASSTRPPGSSYNEQFF. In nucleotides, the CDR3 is TGTGCCAGTAGTACACGCCCACCGGGATCCTCATACAATGAGCAGTTCTTC. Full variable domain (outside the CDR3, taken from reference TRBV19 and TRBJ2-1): DGGITQSPKYLFRKEGQNVTLSCEQNLNHDAMYWYRQDPGQGLRLIYYSQIVNDFQKGDIAEGYSVSREKKESFPLTVTSAQKNPTAFYLCASSTRPPGSSYNEQFFGPGTRLTVL.

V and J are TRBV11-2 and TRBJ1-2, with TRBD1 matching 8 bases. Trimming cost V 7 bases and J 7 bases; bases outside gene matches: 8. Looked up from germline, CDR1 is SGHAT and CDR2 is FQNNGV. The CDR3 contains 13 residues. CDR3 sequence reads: CASNPATGGGYTF. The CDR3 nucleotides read TGTGCCAGCAATCCGGCCACAGGGGGTGGCTACACCTTC.

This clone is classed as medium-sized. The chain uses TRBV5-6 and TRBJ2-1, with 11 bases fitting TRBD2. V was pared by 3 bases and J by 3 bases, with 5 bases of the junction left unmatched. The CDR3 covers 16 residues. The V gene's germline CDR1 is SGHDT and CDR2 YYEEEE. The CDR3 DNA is TGTGCCAGCAGCTCGCTACTAGCGGGAGACTACAATGAGCAGTTCTTC. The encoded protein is CASSSLLAGDYNEQFF.

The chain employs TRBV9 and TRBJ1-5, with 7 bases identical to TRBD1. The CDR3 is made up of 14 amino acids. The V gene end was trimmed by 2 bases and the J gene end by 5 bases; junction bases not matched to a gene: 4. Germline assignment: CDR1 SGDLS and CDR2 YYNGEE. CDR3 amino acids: CASSVTGDHQPQHF. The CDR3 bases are TGTGCCAGCAGCGTTACAGGGGACCATCAGCCCCAGCATTTT. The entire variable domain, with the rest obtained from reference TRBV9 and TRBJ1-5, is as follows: DSGVTQTPKHLITATGQRVTLRCSPRSGDLSVYWYQQSLDQGLQFLIQYYNGEERAKGNILERFSAQQFPDLHSELNLSSLELGDSALYFCASSVTGDHQPQHFGDGTRLSIL.

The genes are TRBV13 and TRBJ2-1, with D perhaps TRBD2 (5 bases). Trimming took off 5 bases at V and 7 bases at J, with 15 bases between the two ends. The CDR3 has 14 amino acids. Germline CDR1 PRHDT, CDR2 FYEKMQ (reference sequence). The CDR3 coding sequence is TGTGCCAGCAGCCCCGAGGTAGCGAGGAATGAGCAGTTCTTC. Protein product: CASSPEVARNEQFF.

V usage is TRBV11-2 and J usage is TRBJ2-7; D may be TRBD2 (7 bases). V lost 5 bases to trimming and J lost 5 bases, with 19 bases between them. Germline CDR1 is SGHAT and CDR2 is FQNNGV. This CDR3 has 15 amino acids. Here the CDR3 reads CASSPRVAGGHEQYV. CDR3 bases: TGTGCCAGCAGCCCTAGGGTGGCCGGGGGGCACGAGCAGTACGTC.

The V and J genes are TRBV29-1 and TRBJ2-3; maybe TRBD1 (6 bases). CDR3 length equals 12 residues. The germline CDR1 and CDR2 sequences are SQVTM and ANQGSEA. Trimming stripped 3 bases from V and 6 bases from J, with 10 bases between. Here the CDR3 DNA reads TGCAGCGTTGAGTGGGGGCGGGATACGCAGTATTTT. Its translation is CSVEWGRDTQYF.